What follows is one T cell receptor beta chain and its context. Assay: immunoSEQ multiplex PCR; the TCRdb copy retains only in-frame clones and omits some. The table includes about 15,000 clones, roughly 75% detected once. The data belong to a study of Tregs in tolerant kidney transplant recipients. There are 15 residues in the CDR3. The germline CDR1 and CDR2 sequences are SGHTA and FQGNSA. Trimming took 0 bases from V and 3 from J; bases not matched to a gene: 0. Unstimulated regulatory T cells (CD4+CD25+CD127-), CD4+CD25- non-regulatory cells, CD4 and CD8 cells were FACS-sorted from thawed PBMCs. Source: Tregs from blood, taken before the transplant. The sequence was collected from a human donor who received a combined kidney and bone marrow transplant. The chain has TRBV7-2 and TRBJ2-7, with TRBD2 identical over 12 bases. The chain's CDR3 is CASSLAGLAGYEQYF. The CDR3 bases are TGTGCCAGCAGCTTAGCGGGACTAGCGGGCTACGAGCAGTACTTC.